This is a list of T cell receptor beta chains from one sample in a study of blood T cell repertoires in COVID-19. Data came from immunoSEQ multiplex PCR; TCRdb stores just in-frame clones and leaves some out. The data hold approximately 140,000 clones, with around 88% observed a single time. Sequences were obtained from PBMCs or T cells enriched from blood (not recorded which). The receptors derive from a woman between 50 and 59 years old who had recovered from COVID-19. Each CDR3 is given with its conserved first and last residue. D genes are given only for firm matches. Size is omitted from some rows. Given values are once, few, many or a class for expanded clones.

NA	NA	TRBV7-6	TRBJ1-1	CASSLEGGNMNTEAFF	TGTGCCAGCAGCTTAGAGGGAGGGAATATGAACACTGAAGCTTTCTTT
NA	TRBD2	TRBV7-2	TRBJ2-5	CASSLVAGDQTQYF	TGTGCCAGCAGCTTAGTTGCGGGGGATCAGACCCAGTACTTC
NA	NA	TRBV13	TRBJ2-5	CASRQRYGAGIQETQYF	TGTGCCAGCAGGCAGCGGTATGGGGCGGGGATACAAGAGACCCAGTACTTC
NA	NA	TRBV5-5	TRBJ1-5	CASSLGISNQPQHF	TGTGCCAGCAGCTTGGGTATCAGCAATCAGCCCCAGCATTTT
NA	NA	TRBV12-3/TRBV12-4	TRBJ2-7	CASSLATSYEQYF	TGTGCCAGCAGTTTAGCAACTTCCTACGAGCAGTACTTC
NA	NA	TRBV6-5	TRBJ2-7	CASSYGAIDYEQYF	TGTGCCAGCAGTTACGGGGCAATCGACTACGAGCAGTACTTC
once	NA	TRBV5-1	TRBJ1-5	CASSLLGVMGQPQHF	TGCGCCAGCAGCTTGCTAGGGGTCATGGGTCAGCCCCAGCATTTT
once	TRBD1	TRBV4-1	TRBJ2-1	CASSQVGQGSNEQFF	TGCGCCAGCAGCCAAGTGGGACAGGGATCCAATGAGCAGTTCTTC
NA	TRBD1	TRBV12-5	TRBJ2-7	CASGPWTGSGFEQYF	TGTGCTAGTGGTCCATGGACAGGGAGCGGTTTCGAGCAGTACTTC
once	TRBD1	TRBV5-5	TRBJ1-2	CASSLAQGVVDGYTF	TGTGCCAGCAGCTTGGCCCAGGGGGTGGTCGATGGCTACACCTTC
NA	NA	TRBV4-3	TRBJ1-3	CASSQSRRGSGNTIYF	TGCGCCAGCAGCCAATCTAGGAGGGGCTCTGGAAACACCATATATTTT
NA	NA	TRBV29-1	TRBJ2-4	CSAVGGLNIQYF	TGCAGCGCCGTCGGGGGACTAAACATTCAGTACTTC
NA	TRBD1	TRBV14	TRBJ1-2	CASRPGTDTLYGYTF	TGTGCCAGCAGACCCGGGACAGACACCCTATATGGCTACACCTTC
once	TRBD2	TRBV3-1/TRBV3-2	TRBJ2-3	CASSQEGTSGVGDTQYF	TGTGCCAGCAGCCAGGAAGGGACTAGCGGGGTGGGGGATACGCAGTATTTT
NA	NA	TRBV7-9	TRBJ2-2	CAGQTGELFF	TGTGCCGGGCAGACCGGGGAGCTGTTTTTT
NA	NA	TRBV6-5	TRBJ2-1	CASSYSQGYNEQFF	TGTGCCAGCAGTTACTCACAGGGATACAATGAGCAGTTCTTC
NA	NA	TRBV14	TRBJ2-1	CASSQDWLNEQFF	TGTGCCAGCAGCCAAGATTGGCTCAATGAGCAGTTCTTC
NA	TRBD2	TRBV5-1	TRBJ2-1	CASNKAAASGVNEQFF	TGCGCCAGCAACAAGGCCGCGGCTAGCGGGGTCAATGAGCAGTTCTTC
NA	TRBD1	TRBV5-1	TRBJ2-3	CATSTGDRERDTQYF	TGCGCCACCTCCACCGGTGACAGGGAGAGAGATACGCAGTATTTT
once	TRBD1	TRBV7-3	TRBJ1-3	CASSLTTGGSGNTIYF	TGTGCCAGCAGCTTAACTACAGGGGGATCCGGAAACACCATATATTTT
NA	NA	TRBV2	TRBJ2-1	CASSTVGQFF	TGTGCCAGCAGTACGGTTGGGCAGTTCTTC
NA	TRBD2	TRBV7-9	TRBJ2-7	CASSYKPTSGDYEQYF	TGTGCCAGCAGCTACAAACCGACTAGCGGGGATTACGAGCAGTACTTC
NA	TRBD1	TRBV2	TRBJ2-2	CASSVSQGVSTGELFF	TGTGCCAGCAGTGTCTCGCAGGGGGTTAGCACCGGGGAGCTGTTTTTT
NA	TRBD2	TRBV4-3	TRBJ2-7	CASSPHSGDPSYEQYF	TGCGCCAGCAGCCCGCATAGCGGGGACCCCTCCTACGAGCAGTACTTC
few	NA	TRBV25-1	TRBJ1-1	CASSGGLGRGFGTEAFF	TGTGCCAGCAGTGGAGGCTTGGGCAGGGGATTCGGCACTGAAGCTTTCTTT
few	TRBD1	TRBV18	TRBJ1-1	CASSPGTGGYNTEAFF	TGTGCCAGCTCCCCAGGGACAGGGGGCTATAACACTGAAGCTTTCTTT
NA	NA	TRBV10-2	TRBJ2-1	CASRGGYYEQFF	TGCGCCAGCAGAGGAGGGTACTATGAGCAGTTCTTC
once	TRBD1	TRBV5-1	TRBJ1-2	CASSLRQGAVGYTF	TGCGCCAGCAGCTTGCGTCAGGGGGCGGTTGGCTACACCTTC
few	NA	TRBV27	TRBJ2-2	CASSIYDRTGELFF	TGTGCCAGCAGTATCTACGACAGAACCGGGGAGCTGTTTTTT
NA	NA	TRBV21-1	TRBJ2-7	CASSLRGGKYEQYF	TGTGCCAGCAGCCTGCGGGGAGGTAAATACGAGCAGTACTTC
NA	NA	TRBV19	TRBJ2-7	CASSIARQGEQYF	TGTGCCAGTAGTATAGCAAGACAAGGCGAGCAGTACTTC
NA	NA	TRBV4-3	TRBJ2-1	CASSQDLSGGYNEQFF	TGCGCCAGCAGCCAAGATCTTTCCGGGGGCTACAATGAGCAGTTCTTC
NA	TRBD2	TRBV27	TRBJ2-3	CASSSVLTSGVFTQYF	TGTGCCAGCAGCTCGGTCCTGACTAGCGGGGTGTTTACGCAGTATTTT
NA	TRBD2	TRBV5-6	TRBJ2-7	CASSFLGRGANYEQYF	TGTGCCAGCAGCTTCCTTGGGCGGGGGGCCAACTACGAGCAGTACTTC
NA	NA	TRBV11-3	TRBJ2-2	CASSLRGTGELFF	TGTGCCAGCAGCCTTCGAGGCACCGGGGAGCTGTTTTTT
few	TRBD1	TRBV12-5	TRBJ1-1	CASGLVLQGLAEAFF	TGTGCTAGTGGTTTGGTATTACAGGGGCTCGCTGAAGCTTTCTTT
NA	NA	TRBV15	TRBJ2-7	CATSRVPAGNSYEQYF	TGTGCCACCAGCAGAGTCCCGGCAGGTAATTCCTACGAGCAGTACTTC
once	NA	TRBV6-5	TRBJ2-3	CASSYSGRQADTQYF	TGTGCCAGCAGTTACTCGGGTCGACAGGCAGATACGCAGTATTTT
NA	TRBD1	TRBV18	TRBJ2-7	CASSHSRDSDYEQYF	TGTGCCAGCTCACACAGCCGGGACAGCGATTACGAGCAGTACTTC
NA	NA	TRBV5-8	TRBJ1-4	CASSLRSPRDEKLFF	TGTGCCAGCAGCTTGCGTTCCCCCCGGGATGAAAAACTGTTTTTT
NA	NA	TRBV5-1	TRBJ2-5	CASSPTGLGETQYF	TGCGCCAGCAGCCCTACAGGGCTTGGGGAGACCCAGTACTTC
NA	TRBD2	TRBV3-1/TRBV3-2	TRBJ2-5	CASSQTGGQETQYF	TGTGCCAGCAGCCAGACGGGGGGCCAAGAGACCCAGTACTTC
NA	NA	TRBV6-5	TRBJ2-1	CASSGAGNEQFF	TGTGCCAGCTCAGGGGCGGGCAATGAGCAGTTCTTC
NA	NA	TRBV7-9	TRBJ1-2	CASSPQGGSGDGYTF	TGTGCCAGCAGCCCGCAGGGAGGCAGTGGGGATGGCTACACCTTC
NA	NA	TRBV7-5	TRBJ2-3	CARSSPITGSVRSDTQYF	TGTGCCAGAAGCTCCCCTATAACAGGGTCCGTCCGGTCAGATACGCAGTATTTT